Here is one TCR beta chain with its context. Trimming pared 1 base from V and 11 bases from J, leaving 14 bases between. Germline CDR1 reads GTSNPN; CDR2 reads SVGIG (reference sequence). This CDR3 is 12 amino acids long. Assay: immunoSEQ multiplex PCR; the TCRdb copy retains only in-frame clones and omits some. The table shows roughly 150,000 clones, with 85% to 90% occurring only once. The data originate from a study of cytomegalovirus exposure and HLA in healthy donors. This receptor was identified in a woman under 30 in good health and CMV-seropositive. V and J are TRBV30 and TRBJ1-1; D uncertain. The material sequenced was PBMCs. Here the CDR3 reads CAWSGGPQGAFF. The DNA for the CDR3 is TGTGCCTGGAGTGGCGGGCCCCAAGGGGCTTTCTTT.